The T cell receptor (beta chain) described here comes from a study of T cell responses to AZD1222 COVID-19 vaccine. Points on this clone: Its antigen is as yet unknown.

Notes on the study in general: Baseline seropositivity occurred in only a handful of AZD1222 recipients.

Looked up from germline, CDR1 is SGHRS and CDR2 is YFSETQ. This CDR3 has 14 residues. V was clipped by 5 bases and J by 1 base; unmatched bases: 4. TCRdb's table, derived via immunoSEQ multiplex PCR, lists solely in-frame clones and lacks some. The sample comprises around 140,000 clones, 92% of which are singletons, and over 3% rests with the top ten. This TCR was recovered from an adult in good health. The chain couples TRBV5-1 to TRBJ1-1; TRBD1 aligns across 8 bases. Material: peripheral blood, obtained on day 0 of AZD1222 vaccination. The CDR3 reads CASRTGTGNTEAFF. The CDR3 DNA is TGCGCCAGCAGGACCGGGACAGGGAACACTGAAGCTTTCTTT.